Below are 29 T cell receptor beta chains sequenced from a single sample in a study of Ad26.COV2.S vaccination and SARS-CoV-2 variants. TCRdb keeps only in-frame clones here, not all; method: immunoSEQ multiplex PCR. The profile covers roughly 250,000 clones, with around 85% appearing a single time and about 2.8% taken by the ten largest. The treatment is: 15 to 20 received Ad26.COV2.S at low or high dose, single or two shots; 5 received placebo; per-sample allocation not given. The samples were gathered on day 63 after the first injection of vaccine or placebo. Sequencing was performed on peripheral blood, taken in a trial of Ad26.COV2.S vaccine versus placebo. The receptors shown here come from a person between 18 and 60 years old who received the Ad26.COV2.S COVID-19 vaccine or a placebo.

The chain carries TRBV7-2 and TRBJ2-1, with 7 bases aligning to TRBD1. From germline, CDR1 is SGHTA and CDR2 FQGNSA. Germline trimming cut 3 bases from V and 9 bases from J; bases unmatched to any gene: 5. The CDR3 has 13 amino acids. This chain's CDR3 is CASSLLTGTEQFF. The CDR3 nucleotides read TGTGCCAGCAGCTTGCTGACAGGGACTGAGCAGTTCTTC.

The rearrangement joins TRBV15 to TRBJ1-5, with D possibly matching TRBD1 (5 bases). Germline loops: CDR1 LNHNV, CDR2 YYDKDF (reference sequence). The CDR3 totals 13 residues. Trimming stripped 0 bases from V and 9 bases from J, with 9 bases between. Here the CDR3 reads CATSRDGGGPQHF. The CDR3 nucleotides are TGTGCCACCAGCAGAGATGGCGGGGGGCCCCAGCATTTT.

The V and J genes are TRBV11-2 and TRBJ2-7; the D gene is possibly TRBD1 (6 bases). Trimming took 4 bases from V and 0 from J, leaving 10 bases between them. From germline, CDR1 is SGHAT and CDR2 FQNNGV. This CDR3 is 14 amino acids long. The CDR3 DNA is TGTGCCAGCAGCTCGGACAGCATCTCCTACGAGCAGTACGTC. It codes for CASSSDSISYEQYV.

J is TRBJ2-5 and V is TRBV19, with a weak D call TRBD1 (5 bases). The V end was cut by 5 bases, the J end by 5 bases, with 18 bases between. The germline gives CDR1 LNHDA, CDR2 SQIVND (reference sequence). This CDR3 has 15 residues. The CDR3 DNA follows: TGTGCCAGTAGTGGTTGGGGCAGTTTAAAGGAGACCCAGTACTTC. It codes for CASSGWGSLKETQYF.

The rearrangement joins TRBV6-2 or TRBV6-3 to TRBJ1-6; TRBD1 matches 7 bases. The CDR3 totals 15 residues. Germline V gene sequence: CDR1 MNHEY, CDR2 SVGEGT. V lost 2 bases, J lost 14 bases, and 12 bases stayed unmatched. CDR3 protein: CASSYVRDRPRSLHF. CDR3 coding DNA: TGTGCCAGCAGTTACGTCAGGGACAGACCAAGGTCCCTCCACTTT.

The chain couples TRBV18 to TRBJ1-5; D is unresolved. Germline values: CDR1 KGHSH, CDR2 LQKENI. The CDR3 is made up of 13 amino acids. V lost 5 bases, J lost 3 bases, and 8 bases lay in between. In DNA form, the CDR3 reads TGTGCCAGCTCAGATACAAACAATCAGCCCCAGCATTTT. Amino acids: CASSDTNNQPQHF.

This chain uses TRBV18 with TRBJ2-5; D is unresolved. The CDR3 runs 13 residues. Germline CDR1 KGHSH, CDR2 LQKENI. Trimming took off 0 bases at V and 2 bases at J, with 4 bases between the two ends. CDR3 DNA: TGTGCCAGCTCACCACCGGCTCAAGAGACCCAGTACTTC. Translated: CASSPPAQETQYF.

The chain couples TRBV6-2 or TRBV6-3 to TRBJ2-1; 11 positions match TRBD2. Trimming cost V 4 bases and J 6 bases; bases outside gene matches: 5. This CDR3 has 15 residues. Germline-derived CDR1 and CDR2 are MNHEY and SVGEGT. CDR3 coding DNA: TGTGCCAGCAGTTTAGCGGGAGGGCCGGGCAATGAGCAGTTCTTC. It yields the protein CASSLAGGPGNEQFF.

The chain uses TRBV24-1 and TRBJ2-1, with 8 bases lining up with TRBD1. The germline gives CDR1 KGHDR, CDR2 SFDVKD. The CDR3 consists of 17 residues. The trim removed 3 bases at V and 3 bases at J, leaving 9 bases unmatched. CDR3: CATSDDREGTGYNEQFF. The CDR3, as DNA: TGTGCCACCAGTGATGATAGGGAAGGGACAGGCTACAATGAGCAGTTCTTC.

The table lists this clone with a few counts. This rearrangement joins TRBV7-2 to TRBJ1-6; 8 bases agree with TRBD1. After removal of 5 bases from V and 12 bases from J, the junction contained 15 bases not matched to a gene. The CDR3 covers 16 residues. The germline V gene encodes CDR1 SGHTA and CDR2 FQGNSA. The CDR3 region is CASSLQNRGNNVPLHF. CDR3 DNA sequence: TGTGCCAGCAGCCTTCAAAACAGGGGGAATAATGTACCCCTCCACTTT. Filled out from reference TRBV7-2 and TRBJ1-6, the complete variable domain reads GAGVSQSPSNKVTEKGKDVELRCDPISGHTALYWYRQSLGQGLEFLIYFQGNSAPDKSGLPSDRFSAERTGGSVSTLTIQRTQQEDSAVYLCASSLQNRGNNVPLHFGNGTRLTVT.

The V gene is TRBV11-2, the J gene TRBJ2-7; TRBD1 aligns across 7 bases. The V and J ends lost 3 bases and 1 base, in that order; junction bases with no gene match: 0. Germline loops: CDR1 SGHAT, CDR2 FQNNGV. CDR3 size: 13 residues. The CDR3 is CASSLGQSYEQYV. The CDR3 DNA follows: TGTGCCAGCAGCTTGGGACAGTCCTACGAGCAGTACGTC.

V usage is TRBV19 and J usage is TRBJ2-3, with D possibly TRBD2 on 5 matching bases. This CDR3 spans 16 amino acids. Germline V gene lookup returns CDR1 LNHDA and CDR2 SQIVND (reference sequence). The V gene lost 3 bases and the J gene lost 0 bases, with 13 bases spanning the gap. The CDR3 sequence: CASSIGSGESTDTQYF. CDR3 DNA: TGTGCCAGTAGTATCGGAAGCGGAGAAAGCACAGATACGCAGTATTTT. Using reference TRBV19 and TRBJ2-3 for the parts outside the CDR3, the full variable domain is DGGITQSPKYLFRKEGQNVTLSCEQNLNHDAMYWYRQDPGQGLRLIYYSQIVNDFQKGDIAEGYSVSREKKESFPLTVTSAQKNPTAFYLCASSIGSGESTDTQYFGPGTRLTVL.

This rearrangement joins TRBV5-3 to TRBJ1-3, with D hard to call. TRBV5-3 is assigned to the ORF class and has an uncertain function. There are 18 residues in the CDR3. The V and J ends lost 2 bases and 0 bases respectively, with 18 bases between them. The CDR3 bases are TGTGCCAGAAGCTTACCCCCGGGTGAGGGCTACTCTGGAAACACCATATATTTT. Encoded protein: CARSLPPGEGYSGNTIYF.

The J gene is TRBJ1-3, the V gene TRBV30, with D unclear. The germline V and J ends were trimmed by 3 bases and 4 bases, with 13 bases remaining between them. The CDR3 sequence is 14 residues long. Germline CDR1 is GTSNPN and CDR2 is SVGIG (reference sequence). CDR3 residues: CAWRGGSKGNTIYF. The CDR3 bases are TGTGCCTGGAGAGGAGGGAGTAAGGGAAACACCATATATTTT.

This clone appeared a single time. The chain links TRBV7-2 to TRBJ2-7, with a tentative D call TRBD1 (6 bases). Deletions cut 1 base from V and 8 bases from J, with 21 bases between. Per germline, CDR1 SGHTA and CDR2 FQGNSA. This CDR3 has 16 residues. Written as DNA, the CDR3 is TGTGCCAGCAGCTTAGACACAGGGCTGTTAGCTTCTCAGCAGTACTTC. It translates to CASSLDTGLLASQQYF.

This CDR3 reads CASSTPGYGYTF. The CDR3 bases are TGTGCCAGCAGTACCCCTGGGTACGGCTACACCTTC. The chain has TRBV9 and TRBJ1-2, with D unclear. This CDR3 is built from 12 residues. Trimming stripped 5 bases from V and 8 bases from J, with 13 bases between. Germline CDR1 SGDLS, CDR2 YYNGEE.

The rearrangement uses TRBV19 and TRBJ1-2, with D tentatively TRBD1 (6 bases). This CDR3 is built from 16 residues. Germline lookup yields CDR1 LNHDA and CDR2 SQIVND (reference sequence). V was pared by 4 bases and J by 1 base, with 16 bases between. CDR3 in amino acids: CASSNLGTLLNYGYTF. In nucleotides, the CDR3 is TGTGCCAGTAGTAACCTAGGGACATTGCTTAACTATGGCTACACCTTC.

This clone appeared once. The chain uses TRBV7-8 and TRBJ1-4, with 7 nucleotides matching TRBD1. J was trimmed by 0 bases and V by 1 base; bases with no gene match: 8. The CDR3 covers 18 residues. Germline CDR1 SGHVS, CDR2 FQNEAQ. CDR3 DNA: TGTGCCAGCAGCTTAGGGGACAGACTTGAATCAACTAATGAAAAACTGTTTTTT. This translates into CASSLGDRLESTNEKLFF.

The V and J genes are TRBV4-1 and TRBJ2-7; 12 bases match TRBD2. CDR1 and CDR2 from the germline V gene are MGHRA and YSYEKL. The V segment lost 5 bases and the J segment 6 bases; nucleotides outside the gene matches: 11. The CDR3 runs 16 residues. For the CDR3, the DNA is TGCGCCAGCAGCGTTGGACTAGCGGGGCAATCTCTCGAGCAGTACTTC. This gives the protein CASSVGLAGQSLEQYF.

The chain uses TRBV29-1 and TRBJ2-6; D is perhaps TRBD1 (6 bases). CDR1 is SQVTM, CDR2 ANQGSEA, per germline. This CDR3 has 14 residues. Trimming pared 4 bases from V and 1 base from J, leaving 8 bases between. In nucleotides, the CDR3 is TGCAGCGTTGGAGGACAGTCTGGGGCCAACGTCCTGACTTTC. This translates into CSVGGQSGANVLTF.

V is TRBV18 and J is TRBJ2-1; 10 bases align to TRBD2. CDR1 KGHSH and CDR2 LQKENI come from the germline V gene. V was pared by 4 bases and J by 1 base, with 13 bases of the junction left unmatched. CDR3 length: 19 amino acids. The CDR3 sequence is CASSRPGLAGDSSYNEQFF. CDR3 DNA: TGTGCCAGCTCACGACCGGGCCTAGCGGGAGACTCGTCCTACAATGAGCAGTTCTTC.

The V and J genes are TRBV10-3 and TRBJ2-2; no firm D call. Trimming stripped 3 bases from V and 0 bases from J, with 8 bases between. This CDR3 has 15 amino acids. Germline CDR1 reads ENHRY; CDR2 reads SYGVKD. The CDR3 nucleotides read TGTGCCATCAGTGAAGACGGCTCGAACACCGGGGAGCTGTTTTTT. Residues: CAISEDGSNTGELFF.

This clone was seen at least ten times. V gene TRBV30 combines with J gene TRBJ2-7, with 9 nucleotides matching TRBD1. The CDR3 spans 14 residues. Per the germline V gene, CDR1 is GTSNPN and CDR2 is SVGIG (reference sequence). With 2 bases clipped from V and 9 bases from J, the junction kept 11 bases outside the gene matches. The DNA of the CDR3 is TGTGCCTGGAGTACAGGGGGCGACCTTACCATGCAGTACTTC. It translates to CAWSTGGDLTMQYF.

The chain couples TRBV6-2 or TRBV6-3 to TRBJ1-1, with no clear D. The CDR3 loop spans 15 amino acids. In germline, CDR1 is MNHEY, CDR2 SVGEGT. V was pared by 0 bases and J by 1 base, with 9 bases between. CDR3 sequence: CASSYSGEPNTEAFF. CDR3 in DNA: TGTGCCAGCAGTTACTCTGGGGAGCCGAACACTGAAGCTTTCTTT.

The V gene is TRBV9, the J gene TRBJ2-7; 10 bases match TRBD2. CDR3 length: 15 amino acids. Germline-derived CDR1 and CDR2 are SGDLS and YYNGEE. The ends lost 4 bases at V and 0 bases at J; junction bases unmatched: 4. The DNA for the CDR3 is TGTGCCAGCAGCCCCGGACTAGCGGCCTCCTACGAGCAGTACTTC. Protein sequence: CASSPGLAASYEQYF.

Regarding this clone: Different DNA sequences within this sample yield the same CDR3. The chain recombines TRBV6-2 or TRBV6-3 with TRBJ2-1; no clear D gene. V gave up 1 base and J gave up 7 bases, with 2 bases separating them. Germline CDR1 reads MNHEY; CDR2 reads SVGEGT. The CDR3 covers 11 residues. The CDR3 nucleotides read TGTGCCAGCAGTTACTTTAATGAGCAGTTCTTC. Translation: CASSYFNEQFF.

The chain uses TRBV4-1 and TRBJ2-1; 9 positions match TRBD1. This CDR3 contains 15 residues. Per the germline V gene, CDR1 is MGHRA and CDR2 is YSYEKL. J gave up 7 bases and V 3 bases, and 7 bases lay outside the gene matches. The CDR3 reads CASSHGGTGINEQFF. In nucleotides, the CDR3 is TGCGCCAGCAGCCATGGCGGGACAGGGATAAATGAGCAGTTCTTC.

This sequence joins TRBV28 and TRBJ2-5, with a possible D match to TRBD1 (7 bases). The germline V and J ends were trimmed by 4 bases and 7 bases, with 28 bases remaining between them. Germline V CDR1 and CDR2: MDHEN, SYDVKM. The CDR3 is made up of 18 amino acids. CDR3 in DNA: TGTGCCAGCAGTTCCCCTTACAGGGGAGGACCATTCCGACCGACCCAGTACTTC. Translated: CASSSPYRGGPFRPTQYF.

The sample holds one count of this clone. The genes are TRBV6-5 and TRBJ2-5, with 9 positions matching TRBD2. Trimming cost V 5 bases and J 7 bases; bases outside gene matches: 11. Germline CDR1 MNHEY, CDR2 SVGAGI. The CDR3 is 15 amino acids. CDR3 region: CASSPGLAGLGTQYF. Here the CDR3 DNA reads TGTGCCAGCAGTCCTGGGCTAGCGGGACTTGGGACCCAGTACTTC.